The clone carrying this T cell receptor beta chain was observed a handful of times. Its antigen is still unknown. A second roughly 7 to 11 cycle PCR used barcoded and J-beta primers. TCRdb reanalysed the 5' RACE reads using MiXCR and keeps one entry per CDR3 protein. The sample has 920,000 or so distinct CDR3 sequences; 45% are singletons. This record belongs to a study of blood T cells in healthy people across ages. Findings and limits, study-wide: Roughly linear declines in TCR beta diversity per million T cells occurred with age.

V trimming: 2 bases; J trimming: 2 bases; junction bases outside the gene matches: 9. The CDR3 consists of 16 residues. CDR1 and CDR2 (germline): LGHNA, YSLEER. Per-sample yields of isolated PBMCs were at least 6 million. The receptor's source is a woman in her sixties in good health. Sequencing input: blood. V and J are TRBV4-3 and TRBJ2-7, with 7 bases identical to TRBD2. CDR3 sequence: CASSQQSSGAPYEQYF. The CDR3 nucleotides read TGCGCCAGCAGCCAACAATCTAGCGGAGCCCCCTACGAGCAGTACTTC.